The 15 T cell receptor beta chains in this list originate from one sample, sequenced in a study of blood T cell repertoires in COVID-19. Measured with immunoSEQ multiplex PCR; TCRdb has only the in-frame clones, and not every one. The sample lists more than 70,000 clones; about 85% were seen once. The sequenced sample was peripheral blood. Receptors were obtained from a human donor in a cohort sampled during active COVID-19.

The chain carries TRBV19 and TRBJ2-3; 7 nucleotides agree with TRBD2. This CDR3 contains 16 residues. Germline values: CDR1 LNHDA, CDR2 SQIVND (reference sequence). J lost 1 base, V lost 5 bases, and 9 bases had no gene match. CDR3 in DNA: TGTGCCAGTAGTCTCGAAACTAGCGATCGCACAGATACGCAGTATTTT. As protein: CASSLETSDRTDTQYF.

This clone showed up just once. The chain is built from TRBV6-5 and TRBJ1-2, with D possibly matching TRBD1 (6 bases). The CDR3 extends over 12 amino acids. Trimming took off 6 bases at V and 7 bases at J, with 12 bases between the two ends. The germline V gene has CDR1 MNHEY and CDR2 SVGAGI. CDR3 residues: CASRWGQGGYTF. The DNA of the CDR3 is TGTGCCAGCAGGTGGGGGCAGGGTGGCTACACCTTC.

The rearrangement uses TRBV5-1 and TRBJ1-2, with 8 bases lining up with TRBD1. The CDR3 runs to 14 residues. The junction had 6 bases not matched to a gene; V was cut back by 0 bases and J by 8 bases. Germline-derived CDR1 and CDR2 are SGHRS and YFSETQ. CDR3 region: CASSLALQGAGYTF. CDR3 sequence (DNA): TGCGCCAGCAGCTTGGCCTTGCAGGGGGCAGGCTACACCTTC.

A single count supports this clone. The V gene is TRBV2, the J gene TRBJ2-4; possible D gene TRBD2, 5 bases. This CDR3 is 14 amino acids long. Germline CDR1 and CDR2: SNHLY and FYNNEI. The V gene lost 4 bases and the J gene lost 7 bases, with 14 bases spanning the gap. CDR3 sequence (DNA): TGTGCCAGCAGTGCTCCGGGAATATCGAACATTCAGTACTTC. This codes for CASSAPGISNIQYF.

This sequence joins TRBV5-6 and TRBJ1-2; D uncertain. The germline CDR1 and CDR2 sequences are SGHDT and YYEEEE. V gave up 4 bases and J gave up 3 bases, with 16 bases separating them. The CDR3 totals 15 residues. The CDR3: CASSERAGKHYGYTF. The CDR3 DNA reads TGTGCCAGCAGCGAGCGGGCGGGGAAGCACTATGGCTACACCTTC.

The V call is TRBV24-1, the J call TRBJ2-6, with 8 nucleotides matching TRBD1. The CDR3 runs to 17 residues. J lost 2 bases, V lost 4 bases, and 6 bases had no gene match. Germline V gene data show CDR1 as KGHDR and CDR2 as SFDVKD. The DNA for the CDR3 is TGTGCCACCAGTGAGACCCCAGGGGGCGCTGGGGCCAACGTCCTGACTTTC. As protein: CATSETPGGAGANVLTF.

The CDR3 sequence: CASSLGDYPSPEQFF. The CDR3 DNA is TGTGCCAGCAGCTTAGGGGACTATCCCTCTCCCGAGCAGTTCTTC. The J gene is TRBJ2-1, the V gene TRBV7-6; 7 bases align to TRBD2. Germline-derived CDR1 and CDR2 are SGHVS and FNYEAQ. V lost 1 base to trimming and J lost 10 bases; unmatched junction nucleotides: 10. The CDR3 sequence is 15 residues long.

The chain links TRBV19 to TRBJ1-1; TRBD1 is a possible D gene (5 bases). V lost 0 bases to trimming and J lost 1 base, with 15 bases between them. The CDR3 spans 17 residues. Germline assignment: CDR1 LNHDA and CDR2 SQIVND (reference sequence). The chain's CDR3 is CASSIDPQDGGNTEAFF. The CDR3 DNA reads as TGTGCCAGTAGTATAGATCCTCAGGACGGGGGGAACACTGAAGCTTTCTTT. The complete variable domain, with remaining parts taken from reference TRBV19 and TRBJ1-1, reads DGGITQSPKYLFRKEGQNVTLSCEQNLNHDAMYWYRQDPGQGLRLIYYSQIVNDFQKGDIAEGYSVSREKKESFPLTVTSAQKNPTAFYLCASSIDPQDGGNTEAFFGQGTRLTVV.

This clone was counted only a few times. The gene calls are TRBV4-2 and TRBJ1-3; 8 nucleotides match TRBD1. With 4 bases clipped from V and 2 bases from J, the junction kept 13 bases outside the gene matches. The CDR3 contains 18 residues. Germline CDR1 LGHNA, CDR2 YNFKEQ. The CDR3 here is CASSPSYQTGGPGNTIYF. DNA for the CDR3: TGTGCCAGCAGCCCAAGCTACCAAACAGGGGGTCCTGGAAACACCATATATTTT.

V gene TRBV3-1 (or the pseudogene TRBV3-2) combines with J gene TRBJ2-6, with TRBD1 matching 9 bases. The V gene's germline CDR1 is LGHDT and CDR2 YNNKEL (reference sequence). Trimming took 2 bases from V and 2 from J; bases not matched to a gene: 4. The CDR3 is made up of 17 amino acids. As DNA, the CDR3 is TGTGCCAGCAGCCAACCGGGACAGGGCCCTGGGGCCAACGTCCTGACTTTC. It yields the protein CASSQPGQGPGANVLTF.

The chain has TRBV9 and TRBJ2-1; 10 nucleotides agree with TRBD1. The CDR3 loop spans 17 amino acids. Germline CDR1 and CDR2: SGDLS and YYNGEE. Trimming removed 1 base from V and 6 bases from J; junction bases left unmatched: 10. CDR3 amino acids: CASSVRGDRGGGNEQFF. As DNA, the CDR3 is TGTGCCAGCAGCGTAAGAGGGGACAGGGGAGGGGGCAATGAGCAGTTCTTC.

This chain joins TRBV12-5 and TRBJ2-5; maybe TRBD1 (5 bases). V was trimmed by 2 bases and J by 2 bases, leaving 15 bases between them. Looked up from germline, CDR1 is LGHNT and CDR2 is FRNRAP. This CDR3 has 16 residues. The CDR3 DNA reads TGTGCTAGTGGTTTGCCAGGGAAGCCGGATCAAGAGACCCAGTACTTC. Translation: CASGLPGKPDQETQYF.

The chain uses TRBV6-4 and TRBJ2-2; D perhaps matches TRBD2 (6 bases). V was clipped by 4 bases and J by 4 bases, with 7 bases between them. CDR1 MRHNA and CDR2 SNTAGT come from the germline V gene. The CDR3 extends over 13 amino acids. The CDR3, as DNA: TGTGCCAGCAGTGTGGGACTCACCGGGGAGCTGTTTTTT. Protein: CASSVGLTGELFF.

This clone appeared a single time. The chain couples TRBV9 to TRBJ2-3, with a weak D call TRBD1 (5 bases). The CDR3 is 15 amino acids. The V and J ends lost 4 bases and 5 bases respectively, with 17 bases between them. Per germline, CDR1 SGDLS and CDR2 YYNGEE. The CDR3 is CASSQGQGPGDTQYF. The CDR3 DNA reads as TGTGCCAGCAGCCAAGGGCAGGGTCCAGGAGATACGCAGTATTTT.

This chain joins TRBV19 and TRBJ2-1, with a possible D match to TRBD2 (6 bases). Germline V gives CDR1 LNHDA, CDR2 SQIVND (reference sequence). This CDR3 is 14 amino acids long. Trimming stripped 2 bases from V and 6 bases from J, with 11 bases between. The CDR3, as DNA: TGTGCCAGTAGTATAACCGGACTAACCAATGAGCAGTTCTTC. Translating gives CASSITGLTNEQFF. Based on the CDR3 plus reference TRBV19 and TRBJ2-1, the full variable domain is DGGITQSPKYLFRKEGQNVTLSCEQNLNHDAMYWYRQDPGQGLRLIYYSQIVNDFQKGDIAEGYSVSREKKESFPLTVTSAQKNPTAFYLCASSITGLTNEQFFGPGTRLTVL.